Here is one TCR beta chain with its context. From germline, CDR1 is SGHNT and CDR2 YENEEA. CDR3 length: 15 residues. V shed 3 bases and J shed 2 bases, with 11 bases lying between them. The data originate from a study of blood T cell repertoires in COVID-19. Study context: T cells, B-cell-depleted T cells, or PBMCs supplied cDNA or gDNA.

Source study methods: Reference gene primers were amplified, and this amplification served to estimate nucleated cell counts. Repertoires were generated with immunoSEQ multiplex PCR, while TCRdb's copy carries only in-frame clones and drops some. V and J calls and clone size follow that table, whereas D and trimming were derived from the DNA. The data contain just over 80,000 clones, 81% of them singletons. J is TRBJ1-3 and V is TRBV11-3, with no clear D. This TCR derives from an elderly man with acute or convalescent COVID-19. The sequencing sample was made of peripheral blood. In nucleotides, the CDR3 is TGTGCCAGCAGCTTCGACGACAAACCTGGAAACACCATATATTTT. Protein: CASSFDDKPGNTIYF.